These 15 T cell receptor beta chains originate from one sample sequenced in a study of blood T cells in healthy people across ages. With a J-beta primer mix and a sample-barcoded 5' primer, a second PCR ran about 6 to 11 cycles. MiXCR, applied by TCRdb to the 5' RACE reads, yields one record per CDR3 protein. The top ten clones hold over 35% of a sample with about 640,000 distinct CDR3 sequences, around three fifths of them seen once. The sequenced sample consisted of blood. These receptors originate from a man aged 60 to 69 in good health.

The chain employs TRBV7-2 and TRBJ2-1; no clear D gene. The CDR3 consists of 12 residues. Germline V lookup: CDR1 SGHTA, CDR2 FQGNSA. Between the trimmed V and J ends, which lost 3 bases and 6 bases, there was a span of 6 bases. CDR3: CASSFMANEQFF. CDR3 coding DNA: TGTGCCAGCAGCTTTATGGCCAATGAGCAGTTCTTC.

V usage is TRBV18 and J usage is TRBJ2-7; the D is unclear. V was cut by 3 bases and J by 4 bases, with 10 bases left in between. The CDR3 covers 13 residues. Per germline, CDR1 KGHSH and CDR2 LQKENI. The CDR3 reads CASSPQNIYEQYF. CDR3 nucleotide sequence: TGTGCCAGCTCACCTCAGAACATTTACGAGCAGTACTTC.

This sequence joins TRBV18 and TRBJ2-5; the D gene is possibly TRBD1 (6 bases). Germline CDR1 and CDR2: KGHSH and LQKENI. The CDR3 runs 13 residues. Trimming cost V 8 bases and J 2 bases, with 12 bases left between them. The CDR3 DNA follows: TGTGCCAGCGCCACCGACAGGCAAGAGACCCAGTACTTC. Amino acid sequence: CASATDRQETQYF. The full variable domain, its missing parts supplied by reference TRBV18 and TRBJ2-5, is NAGVMQNPRHLVRRRGQEARLRCSPMKGHSHVYWYRQLPEEGLKFMVYLQKENIIDESGMPKERFSAEFPKEGPSILRIQQVVRGDSAAYFCASATDRQETQYFGPGTRLLVL.

The rearrangement uses TRBV7-9 and TRBJ2-1; 8 bases align to TRBD1. The germline CDR1 and CDR2 sequences are SEHNR and FQNEAQ (reference sequence). This CDR3 has 15 residues. V lost 5 bases to trimming and J lost 4 bases; unmatched junction nucleotides: 7. CDR3 nucleotides: TGTGCCAGCAGCGCAACAGGGGGGCTGTACAATGAGCAGTTCTTC. Protein sequence: CASSATGGLYNEQFF.

The chain has TRBV29-1 and TRBJ1-4; TRBD1 agrees at 11 bases. In germline, CDR1 is SQVTM, CDR2 ANQGSEA. The CDR3 contains 13 residues. Trimming at V came to 6 bases and at J to 7 bases, leaving 4 bases not matched to a gene. CDR3 sequence: CSVRGTGGEKLFF. CDR3 bases: TGCAGCGTGCGGGGGACAGGGGGTGAAAAACTGTTTTTT.

This CDR3 is CASSLGVGQSPLHF. The CDR3 bases are TGTGCCAGCAGTTTAGGGGTCGGTCAATCACCCCTCCACTTT. This sequence joins TRBV27 and TRBJ1-6; D is uncertain. The CDR3 contains 14 residues. The ends were cut back, 2 bases at V and 10 bases at J, with 12 bases in the middle. CDR1 and CDR2 (germline): MNHEY, SMNVEV (reference sequence).

The V call is TRBV5-4, the J call TRBJ2-7; TRBD2 agrees at 7 bases. Germline V gene sequence: CDR1 SGHNT, CDR2 YYREEE (reference sequence). The ends lost 0 bases at V and 2 bases at J; junction bases unmatched: 5. The CDR3 runs 15 residues. This chain's CDR3 is CASSLAGGSPYEQYF. In DNA, the CDR3 is TGTGCCAGCAGCTTGGCCGGGGGGAGCCCCTACGAGCAGTACTTC.

The chain carries TRBV6-6 and TRBJ1-2; 7 bases map to TRBD1. J lost 6 bases, V lost 7 bases, and 5 bases had no gene match. There are 12 residues in the CDR3. Germline lookup yields CDR1 MNHNY and CDR2 SVGAGI (reference sequence). CDR3 sequence: CASTLRGHGYTF. In DNA, the CDR3 is TGTGCCAGCACCCTAAGGGGGCATGGCTACACCTTC.

The gene calls are TRBV5-1 and TRBJ2-3, with 8 bases aligning to TRBD2. CDR3 length equals 16 residues. V shed 4 bases, J shed 1 base, and the junction held 8 bases outside the gene matches. Per the germline V gene, CDR1 is SGHRS and CDR2 is YFSETQ. The CDR3 sequence is CASSGGISGGTDTQYF. In DNA form, the CDR3 reads TGCGCCAGCAGCGGAGGTATTAGCGGGGGCACAGATACGCAGTATTTT.

This chain uses TRBV6-6 with TRBJ2-3; TRBD2 aligns across 8 bases. This CDR3 is built from 15 residues. CDR1 is MNHNY, CDR2 SVGAGI, per germline (reference sequence). V shed 10 bases and J 1 base; nucleotides not matched to a gene: 10. The CDR3 sequence is CATAGGAGGTDTQYF. CDR3 nucleotides: TGTGCCACCGCCGGGGGGGCGGGCGGCACAGATACGCAGTATTTT.

The chain combines TRBV29-1 with TRBJ2-2, with D unresolved. Germline values: CDR1 SQVTM, CDR2 ANQGSEA. This CDR3 spans 12 amino acids. V was trimmed by 2 bases and J by 1 base, leaving 2 bases between them. The CDR3 nucleotides are TGCAGCGTTGAACAGAACACCGGGGAGCTGTTTTTT. Protein: CSVEQNTGELFF.

This clonotype was detected only a few times. The CDR3 nucleotides read TGCGCCAGCAGCGCCCAGGGAGACGAGCAGTACTTC. Its protein is CASSAQGDEQYF. The chain uses TRBV4-1 and TRBJ2-7, with D tentatively TRBD1 or TRBD2 (5 bases each). Trimming left V 5 bases short and J 5 bases short, with 10 bases between. The CDR3 runs to 12 residues. Germline V gene sequence: CDR1 MGHRA, CDR2 YSYEKL.

V gene TRBV6-2 or TRBV6-3 combines with J gene TRBJ2-4; 7 positions match TRBD1. Germline V CDR1 and CDR2: MNHEY, SVGEGT. The CDR3 extends over 18 amino acids. V trimming: 5 bases; J trimming: 0 bases; junction bases outside the gene matches: 13. CDR3 coding DNA: TGTGCCAGCAGTGATTCGGACAGGCCAAATGGAGCCAAAAACATTCAGTACTTC. Amino acid sequence: CASSDSDRPNGAKNIQYF.

The chain recombines TRBV7-2 with TRBJ2-3, with 9 bases aligning to TRBD1. V shed 11 bases and J 5 bases; nucleotides not matched to a gene: 14. Germline V gene data show CDR1 as SGHTA and CDR2 as FQGNSA. The CDR3 has 15 residues. Here the CDR3 DNA reads TGTGCCTGCATCTCCGTCCGGGACAGGGTAGATACGCAGTATTTT. It yields the protein CACISVRDRVDTQYF.

CDR3 DNA sequence: TGTGCCACTGCAAGGGACTTGACCTCCTACGAGCAGTACTTC. It translates to CATARDLTSYEQYF. This chain uses TRBV15 with TRBJ2-7; D possibly corresponds to TRBD2 (6 bases). The CDR3 is 14 residues long. The V gene lost 9 bases and the J gene lost 0 bases, with 15 bases spanning the gap. Germline V gene lookup returns CDR1 LNHNV and CDR2 YYDKDF (reference sequence).